A selection of T cell receptor beta chains follows, all from one sample in a study of glioma-infiltrating T cells after dendritic cell vaccination. The assay was immunoSEQ multiplex PCR, and TCRdb's table has in-frame clones only and misses some. Seen here are about 65,000 clones, more than 75% observed once, and the top ten hold roughly 11%. The sample here was blood, taken after dendritic cell vaccination. The origin of the receptors is a human donor with glioblastoma. Both conserved end residues are part of each CDR3. D genes are given only for firm matches. Size tells how often a clone was seen (once, few, many) or the class of an expanded clone, and some rows leave it out.

CASSLALSGLVPLTF	TGCGCCAGCAGTCTCGCCCTTTCTGGTCTAGTGCCCCTGACTTTC	TRBJ2-6	NA	NA	TRBV4-3
CASSVTTGTAVYEQYF	TGCGCCAGCAGCGTAACCACCGGGACAGCAGTGTACGAGCAGTACTTC	TRBJ2-7	NA	TRBD1	TRBV5-1
CVGGENEKLFF	TGTGTGGGGGGGGAAAATGAAAAACTGTTTTTT	TRBJ1-4	NA	NA	TRBV20-1
CASSGKGLTYEQYF	TGTGCCAGTAGCGGGAAAGGACTTACCTACGAGCAGTACTTC	TRBJ2-7	NA	NA	TRBV19
CASGPRRPGSPLHF	TGTGCCAGCGGCCCGAGGAGGCCAGGCTCACCCCTCCACTTT	TRBJ1-6	NA	NA	TRBV6-5
CASSFYRADNQPQHF	TGTGCCAGCAGTTTCTACAGGGCGGACAATCAGCCCCAGCATTTT	TRBJ1-5	few	NA	TRBV27
CATPRERFIGQPQHF	TGCGCCACCCCTCGGGAACGGTTCATTGGTCAGCCCCAGCATTTT	TRBJ1-5	NA	NA	TRBV5-1
CASSQDKISYEQYF	TGTGCCAGCTCTCAGGACAAAATCTCCTACGAGCAGTACTTC	TRBJ2-7	NA	NA	TRBV2
CASSFLPSGGRQETQYF	TGTGCCAGCAGCTTCCTCCCTAGCGGGGGGCGCCAAGAGACCCAGTACTTC	TRBJ2-5	NA	TRBD2	TRBV7-2
CASSPGRTTGANEKLFF	TGTGCCAGCTCACCGGGGAGAACTACTGGGGCTAATGAAAAACTGTTTTTT	TRBJ1-4	NA	NA	TRBV18
CAISIDRGGEAFF	TGTGCCATCAGTATAGACAGGGGGGGTGAAGCTTTCTTT	TRBJ1-1	NA	TRBD1	TRBV10-3
CASSEGQGTDTQYF	TGTGCCAGCAGTGAAGGGCAGGGAACAGATACGCAGTATTTT	TRBJ2-3	NA	NA	TRBV25-1
CASSRTREGYTF	TGTGCCAGCAGCCGGACGAGGGAAGGCTACACCTTC	TRBJ1-2	NA	NA	TRBV13
CASSVAVGNQPQHF	TGTGCCAGCAGCGTAGCGGTCGGCAATCAGCCCCAGCATTTT	TRBJ1-5	NA	NA	TRBV9
CASSVTSGGYYEQYF	TGTGCCAGCAGTGTTACTAGCGGGGGTTACTACGAGCAGTACTTC	TRBJ2-7	NA	TRBD2	TRBV6-1
CASSFPGQGFTDTQYF	TGTGCCAGCAGTTTCCCGGGACAGGGGTTTACAGATACGCAGTATTTT	TRBJ2-3	NA	TRBD1	TRBV27
CASSQNRAGQPQHF	TGTGCCAGCAGCCAAAACAGGGCCGGTCAGCCCCAGCATTTT	TRBJ1-5	NA	NA	TRBV4-2
CASSLRGLAGGEQYF	TGTGCCAGCAGCTTACGGGGCCTAGCGGGAGGCGAGCAGTACTTC	TRBJ2-7	NA	TRBD2	TRBV11-3
CASSVSGGVLHEQFF	TGTGCCAGCAGCGTATCTGGGGGGGTGTTACATGAGCAGTTCTTC	TRBJ2-1	NA	TRBD2	TRBV9
CASSLEARGTGANVLTF	TGTGCCAGCAGCTTGGAGGCCAGGGGGACGGGGGCCAACGTCCTGACTTTC	TRBJ2-6	NA	TRBD1	TRBV5-4
CASSLASSGKGNEQYF	TGCGCCAGCAGCTTGGCGAGTAGCGGGAAGGGCAACGAGCAGTACTTC	TRBJ2-7	NA	TRBD2	TRBV5-1
CASRATGGNGYTF	TGTGCCAGCAGGGCCACAGGGGGGAATGGCTACACCTTC	TRBJ1-2	NA	TRBD1	TRBV6-1
CARSLDTGGFYNEQFF	TGTGCCAGAAGCTTAGACACAGGGGGGTTCTACAATGAGCAGTTCTTC	TRBJ2-1	NA	NA	TRBV7-5
CATSRDPLAGGEQFF	TGTGCCACCAGCAGAGATCCTCTAGCGGGAGGTGAGCAGTTCTTC	TRBJ2-1	few	TRBD2	TRBV15
CASSESTGNSPLHF	TGCGCCAGCAGTGAGTCGACAGGGAATTCACCCCTCCACTTT	TRBJ1-6	NA	TRBD1	TRBV10-2
CASSYRNRGLYGYTF	TGTGCCAGCAGCTATAGGAACAGGGGTTTATATGGCTACACCTTC	TRBJ1-2	NA	TRBD1	TRBV27
CASSVTDRVPNQPQHF	TGTGCCAGCAGTGTAACGGACAGGGTCCCTAATCAGCCCCAGCATTTT	TRBJ1-5	NA	TRBD1	TRBV6-1
CASSPSFGATEAFF	TGTGCCAGCTCACCGAGCTTTGGGGCCACTGAAGCTTTCTTT	TRBJ1-1	NA	NA	TRBV18
CASSAGLAGNTGELFF	TGTGCCAGCAGTGCGGGACTAGCGGGGAACACCGGGGAGCTGTTTTTT	TRBJ2-2	NA	TRBD2	TRBV2
CASSQDGQTNEKLFF	TGTGCCAGCAGCCAAGATGGGCAGACCAATGAAAAACTGTTTTTT	TRBJ1-4	few	NA	TRBV11-2
CASRERLAGGGGEQFF	TGCGCCAGCAGGGAGAGACTAGCGGGGGGCGGGGGTGAGCAGTTCTTC	TRBJ2-1	NA	TRBD2	TRBV10-2
CASSPGLAGGLTYEQYF	TGTGCCAGCAGCCCGGGACTAGCGGGAGGCCTAACCTACGAGCAGTACTTC	TRBJ2-7	NA	TRBD2	TRBV4-2
CASSLSPRNAFGYTF	TGTGCCAGCAGTTTATCGCCCAGGAATGCTTTTGGCTACACCTTC	TRBJ1-2	NA	NA	TRBV27
CASSYRRLAGVDTQYF	TGCGCCAGCAGCTACCGAAGACTAGCGGGAGTAGATACGCAGTATTTT	TRBJ2-3	NA	TRBD2	TRBV4-3
CASNIKGEWGYTF	TGTGCCAGCAACATTAAGGGGGAATGGGGCTACACCTTC	TRBJ1-2	few	NA	TRBV5-6
CASSAQTGVTEAFF	TGTGCCAGCAGTGCGCAGACAGGGGTCACTGAAGCTTTCTTT	TRBJ1-1	NA	TRBD1	TRBV2
CASKSGQYNEQFF	TGTGCCAGCAAGAGTGGACAGTACAATGAGCAGTTCTTC	TRBJ2-1	NA	NA	TRBV6-6
CASRWQGKQYF	TGTGCCAGCCGTTGGCAGGGCAAGCAGTACTTC	TRBJ2-5	NA	NA	TRBV25-1
CASSPLAGGSYNEQFF	TGTGCCAGCTCACCCTTAGCGGGAGGCTCCTACAATGAGCAGTTCTTC	TRBJ2-1	NA	TRBD2	TRBV18
CAWSPPGGLNTEAFF	TGTGCCTGGAGCCCCCCGGGGGGTTTGAACACTGAAGCTTTCTTT	TRBJ1-1	NA	NA	TRBV30
CSSWGGGAQETQYF	TGCAGCTCCTGGGGGGGCGGCGCGCAAGAGACCCAGTACTTC	TRBJ2-5	NA	NA	TRBV29-1
CASSTYGNPPYNEQFF	TGTGCCAGTAGTACGTACGGGAACCCCCCCTACAATGAGCAGTTCTTC	TRBJ2-1	NA	NA	TRBV19
CSVETSGSPYEQYF	TGCAGCGTGGAGACTAGCGGGAGCCCCTACGAGCAGTACTTC	TRBJ2-7	NA	TRBD2	TRBV29-1
CASSDRVNTEAFF	TGTGCCAGCAGTGACAGGGTGAACACTGAAGCTTTCTTT	TRBJ1-1	NA	NA	TRBV2